The clone carrying this TCR beta chain was detected many times. Antigen specificity is unknown. TCRdb ran MiXCR on the RT-PCR reads and lists one entry per CDR3 protein. This sample carries roughly 700,000 distinct CDR3 sequences, approximately 15% of them seen once, and the ten largest clones take 6.5% to 8.5%. This CDR3 region has 14 residues. V lost 0 bases and J lost 2, with 8 bases in between. Germline loops: CDR1 SGDLS, CDR2 YYNGEE. The data belong to a study of response to subunit inactivated influenza vaccine. Findings and caveats of the study: Each seasonal flu vaccination may recruit only limited new T cells, authors suggested.

Here the sequenced sample was PBMCs from blood, taken approximately 15 days before vaccination. The chain links TRBV9 to TRBJ2-5; no definite D call. This clonotype originated in a man aged 50 or older who received an inactivated influenza vaccine. The CDR3 spells CASSVGAGQETQYF. CDR3 in DNA: TGTGCCAGCAGCGTAGGGGCAGGTCAAGAGACCCAGTACTTC. Based on the CDR3 plus reference TRBV9 and TRBJ2-5, the full variable domain is DSGVTQTPKHLITATGQRVTLRCSPRSGDLSVYWYQQSLDQGLQFLIQYYNGEERAKGNILERFSAQQFPDLHSELNLSSLELGDSALYFCASSVGAGQETQYFGPGTRLLVL.